This passage covers 13 T cell receptor beta chains from one sample sequenced in a study of metastatic and nonmetastatic thyroid tumors. Before thyroid surgery, none of the patients had received any treatment. TCRdb recomputed clones from the PCR reads via MiXCR. The sample yields some 52,000 clones, approximately 17% seen once. The sequencing sample was made of blood. The receptors shown here come from a female donor with papillary thyroid cancer or a benign thyroid nodule (not recorded which). Some clones in this sample may be carry-over from other donors' samples.

The V and J genes are TRBV7-9 and TRBJ2-7; maybe TRBD2 (6 bases). CDR1 and CDR2 from the germline V gene are SEHNR and FQNEAQ (reference sequence). CDR3 length equals 15 residues. V gave up 4 bases and J gave up 2 bases, with 15 bases separating them. CDR3: CASSWTIVRAYEQYF. The CDR3 region has the DNA TGTGCCAGCAGCTGGACTATTGTGAGGGCCTACGAGCAGTACTTC.

Concerning this clone itself: With a much larger clone just one base away, this may be a read error. This chain links TRBV5-4 with TRBJ2-3, with D uncertain. The ends were cut back, 0 bases at V and 0 bases at J, with 5 bases in the middle. Per the germline V gene, CDR1 is SGHNT and CDR2 is YYREEE (reference sequence). The CDR3 spans 14 residues. CDR3: CASSLDASTDTQYF. CDR3 bases: TGTGCCAGCAGCTTGGACGCTAGCACAGATACGCAGTATTTT.

The chain recombines TRBV2 with TRBJ1-5; the D is unclear. V shed 2 bases and J shed 9 bases, with 17 bases lying between them. The CDR3 extends over 15 amino acids. CDR1 SNHLY and CDR2 FYNNEI come from the germline V gene. The CDR3 DNA follows: TGTGCCAGCAGTGAATTATTGGGGAGTGCTTGGCCCCAGCATTTT. Its protein is CASSELLGSAWPQHF. The entire variable domain, with the rest obtained from reference TRBV2 and TRBJ1-5, is as follows: EPEVTQTPSHQVTQMGQEVILRCVPISNHLYFYWYRQILGQKVEFLVSFYNNEISEKSEIFDDQFSVERPDGSNFTLKIRSTKLEDSAMYFCASSELLGSAWPQHFGDGTRLSIL.

The chain carries TRBV5-1 and TRBJ2-2; D is uncertain. Germline V gives CDR1 SGHRS, CDR2 YFSETQ. The CDR3 extends over 11 amino acids. The V end lost 6 bases, the J end lost 8 bases, and 8 bases lay between the germline ends. CDR3 protein: CASISAGELFF. CDR3 DNA sequence: TGCGCCAGCATCTCGGCAGGGGAGCTGTTTTTT.

This clone was counted between two and nine times. The chain uses TRBV12-3 or TRBV12-4 and TRBJ2-1; 10 nucleotides agree with TRBD1. After removal of 5 bases from V and 5 bases from J, the junction contained 6 bases not matched to a gene. This CDR3 contains 15 residues. The CDR3 here is CASSHGTGVHNEQFF. The DNA for the CDR3 is TGTGCCAGCAGTCATGGGACAGGGGTCCACAATGAGCAGTTCTTC.

V usage is TRBV6-5 and J usage is TRBJ1-1; D might be TRBD1 (5 bases). Germline CDR1 is MNHEY and CDR2 is SVGAGI. There are 14 residues in the CDR3. V dropped 4 bases and J dropped 2 bases, with 11 bases sitting between them. The CDR3 here is CASSSSGTNTEAFF. As DNA, the CDR3 is TGTGCCAGCAGTTCATCCGGGACTAACACTGAAGCTTTCTTT.

This clone has ten or more counts. The chain joins TRBV20-1 to TRBJ2-7; D ambiguous. The CDR3 covers 14 residues. CDR1 is DFQATT, CDR2 SNEGSKA, per germline (reference sequence). The ends were cut back, 3 bases at V and 1 base at J, with 13 bases in the middle. The CDR3 here is CSARNPLDSYEQYF. CDR3 sequence (DNA): TGCAGTGCTAGGAACCCTTTGGATTCCTACGAGCAGTACTTC.

This clone showed up many times. In nucleotides, the CDR3 is TGTGCCTGGCGCCATCAGGGTCTGGGCAATTCACCCCTCCACTTT. It is translated as CAWRHQGLGNSPLHF. The V and J genes are TRBV30 and TRBJ1-6; possible D gene TRBD1, 5 bases. Trimming removed 5 bases at V and 7 bases at J, with 18 bases between. This CDR3 is built from 15 residues. Germline V gives CDR1 GTSNPN, CDR2 SVGIG (reference sequence). The full variable domain, completed using reference TRBV30 and TRBJ1-6, is SQTIHQWPATLVQPVGSPLSLECTVEGTSNPNLYWYRQAAGRGLQLLFYSVGIGQISSEVPQNLSASRPQDRQFILSSKKLLLSDSGFYLCAWRHQGLGNSPLHFGNGTRLTVT.

Ten or more counts support this clone. The chain carries TRBV18 and TRBJ2-1; 10 positions agree with TRBD2. The CDR3 consists of 15 residues. Unmatched junction bases numbered 8, after V lost 2 bases and J lost 10 bases. Looked up from germline, CDR1 is KGHSH and CDR2 is LQKENI. The CDR3 bases are TGTGCCAGCTCACCAAGGCAACTAGCGGGACCCGAGCAGTTCTTC. Translating it yields CASSPRQLAGPEQFF.

Many counts were recorded for this clone. CDR3 protein: CASSLRRKGEKLFF. CDR3 DNA: TGTGCCAGCAGCTTACGGAGGAAGGGGGAAAAACTGTTTTTT. The gene calls are TRBV7-9 and TRBJ1-4, with TRBD1 as a possible D gene (5 bases). Germline CDR1 SEHNR, CDR2 FQNEAQ (reference sequence). V lost 2 bases, J lost 8 bases, and 12 bases lay in between. This CDR3 is built from 14 residues.

This clone was observed a handful of times. This may arise from a read error, as a much more abundant clone is one base away. The V call is TRBV20-1, the J call TRBJ2-5; 9 positions agree with TRBD1. Germline values: CDR1 DFQATT, CDR2 SNEGSKA (reference sequence). The CDR3 totals 14 residues. DNA of the CDR3: TGCAGTGCTAGAGATTACAGGGGGCAAGATACCCAGTACTTC. Protein: CSARDYRGQDTQYF.

This clone was seen at least ten times. The chain employs TRBV7-9 and TRBJ2-5; D gene uncertain. CDR1 is SEHNR and CDR2 is FQNEAQ in the germline V gene (reference sequence). The CDR3 has 15 residues. Trimming took off 2 bases at V and 2 bases at J, with 12 bases between the two ends. For the CDR3, the DNA is TGTGCCAGCAGCTTATTAGCCACTGGGCAAGAGACCCAGTACTTC. It translates to CASSLLATGQETQYF.

This clone has at least ten counts. The chain is built from TRBV28 and TRBJ1-2; TRBD1 agrees at 7 bases. Germline loops: CDR1 MDHEN, CDR2 SYDVKM. The CDR3 spans 15 residues. The V segment lost 4 bases and the J segment 5 bases; nucleotides outside the gene matches: 10. CDR3 residues: CASSSPGQTLYGYTF. The CDR3 nucleotides read TGTGCCAGCAGTTCCCCGGGACAGACCCTTTATGGCTACACCTTC.